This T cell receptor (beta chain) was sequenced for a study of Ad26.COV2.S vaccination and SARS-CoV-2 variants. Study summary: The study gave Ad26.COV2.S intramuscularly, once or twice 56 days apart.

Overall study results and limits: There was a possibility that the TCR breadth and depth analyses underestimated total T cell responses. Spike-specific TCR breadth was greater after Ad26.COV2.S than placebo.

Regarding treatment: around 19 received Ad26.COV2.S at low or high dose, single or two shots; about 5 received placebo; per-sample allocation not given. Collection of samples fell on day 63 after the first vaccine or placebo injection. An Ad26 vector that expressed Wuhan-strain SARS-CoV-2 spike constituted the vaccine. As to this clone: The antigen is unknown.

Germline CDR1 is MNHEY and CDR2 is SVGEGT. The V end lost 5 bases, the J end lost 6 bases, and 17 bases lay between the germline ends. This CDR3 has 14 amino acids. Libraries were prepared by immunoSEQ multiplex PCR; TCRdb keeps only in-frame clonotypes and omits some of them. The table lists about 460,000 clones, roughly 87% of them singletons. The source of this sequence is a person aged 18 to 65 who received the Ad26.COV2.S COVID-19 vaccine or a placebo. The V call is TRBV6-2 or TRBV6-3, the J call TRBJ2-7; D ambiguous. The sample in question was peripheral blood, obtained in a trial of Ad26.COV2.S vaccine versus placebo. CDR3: CASSRNLAPFEQYF. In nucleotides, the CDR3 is TGTGCCAGCAGTAGAAACCTGGCCCCCTTCGAGCAGTACTTC.